Presented here are 31 T cell receptor beta chains from one specimen sequenced in a study of regulatory T cells in long-lasting Graves disease. TCR beta libraries were built with iRepertoire HTBI primers and Arm-PCR of CDR3 regions. A single record per CDR3 protein comes from TCRdb applying MiXCR to the multiplex PCR reads. Counted here are roughly 410,000 distinct CDR3 sequences, about 15% occurring once; the ten biggest clones make up over 7%. This sample's time point: newly diagnosed GD, antithyroid drugs for less than 3 months. Isolated PBMC RNA provided the starting material for the TCR library. This sample also appeared in a second study, on T cells in Graves' hyperthyroidism and ophthalmopathy.

The input for sequencing was peripheral blood mononuclear cells (PBMCs), taken at new diagnosis, from a patient treated with antithyroid drugs. The source is a woman aged 40-49 years with Graves disease.

The V call is TRBV3-1, the J call TRBJ2-6; no firm D call. Germline V CDR1 and CDR2: LGHDT, YNNKEL (reference sequence). V lost 0 bases to trimming and J lost 2 bases, with 17 bases between them. The CDR3 is made up of 19 amino acids. CDR3 nucleotides: TGTGCCAGCAGCCAAGATACTGCTAGTTGGGAAACTGGGGCCAACGTCCTGACTTTC. Its translation: CASSQDTASWETGANVLTF.

This chain joins TRBV3-1 and TRBJ1-2; D remains ambiguous. The V and J ends lost 2 bases and 6 bases respectively, with 16 bases between them. Germline-derived CDR1 and CDR2 are LGHDT and YNNKEL (reference sequence). This CDR3 region has 15 residues. The CDR3 is CASSQPLPGGNGYTF. As DNA, the CDR3 is TGTGCCAGCAGCCAACCCCTACCCGGAGGGAATGGCTACACCTTC.

As to this clonotype: This sequence may be a read error, since a much larger clone differs from it by one base. The J gene is TRBJ2-5, the V gene TRBV14; 7 bases map to TRBD2. Unmatched junction bases numbered 17, after V lost 4 bases and J lost 12 bases. Germline CDR1 SGHDN, CDR2 FVKESK. There are 15 residues in the CDR3. Here the CDR3 DNA reads TGTGCCAGCAGCCTAAGAATGCTAGTGGGAGGGCCGGAGTACTTC. Translation: CASSLRMLVGGPEYF.

This clonotype was recorded many times. The V gene is TRBV7-6, the J gene TRBJ2-5; tentatively, D is TRBD2 (6 bases). Trimming stripped 5 bases from V and 2 bases from J, with 9 bases between. Germline V lookup: CDR1 SGHVS, CDR2 FNYEAQ. This CDR3 has 13 residues. CDR3 in DNA: TGTGCCAGCAGCCGTGGACTACAAGAGACCCAGTACTTC. This translates into CASSRGLQETQYF.

Concerning this clonotype: A much larger clone lies one base from this, so it may be a read error. The chain has TRBV14 and TRBJ2-3; 10 bases are a match to TRBD1. Germline V lookup: CDR1 SGHDN, CDR2 FVKESK. The CDR3 runs 19 residues. Here the CDR3 reads CASSRTGTGVFSLTDTPYF. The DNA for the CDR3 is TGTGCCAGCAGCCGAACCGGGACAGGGGTTTTCTCCTTAACAGATACGCCGTATTTT.

The table lists this clonotype with a few counts. In DNA, the CDR3 is TGTGCCAGCAGTCCGCAGACAGTCCTGGGGGGCTACACCTTC. Translated, it gives CASSPQTVLGGYTF. The chain couples TRBV6-1 to TRBJ1-2; TRBD1 might be the D (5 bases). Trimming stripped 5 bases from V and 8 bases from J, with 18 bases between. From germline, CDR1 is MNHNS and CDR2 SASEGT. The CDR3 consists of 14 residues.

The table lists this clonotype with a few counts. The rearrangement links TRBV28 to TRBJ2-1; TRBD1 matches at 7 bases. Germline V lookup: CDR1 MDHEN, CDR2 SYDVKM. This CDR3 has 16 amino acids. V shed 6 bases and J 2 bases; nucleotides not matched to a gene: 10. The CDR3 here is CASSTQGVLPYNEQFF. The CDR3 DNA reads as TGTGCCAGCAGCACCCAGGGGGTCCTACCCTACAATGAGCAGTTCTTC.

The genes are TRBV7-3 and TRBJ2-1; D is perhaps TRBD1 (6 bases). The CDR3 spans 16 residues. The ends were cut back, 5 bases at V and 6 bases at J, with 20 bases in the middle. Germline V gene lookup returns CDR1 SGHTA and CDR2 FQGTGA. CDR3 in DNA: TGTGCCAGCAGCCCTCGGGACATGGGATCTTGCAATGAGCAGTTCTTC. Translating it yields CASSPRDMGSCNEQFF.

This clonotype was counted between two and nine times. In DNA form, the CDR3 reads TGTGCCTGGAGCCCAGGGGCGGGGATGAACACTGAAGCTTTCTTT. This encodes CAWSPGAGMNTEAFF. V and J are TRBV30 and TRBJ1-1, with a possible D match to TRBD1 (6 bases). V was pared by 3 bases and J by 0 bases, with 14 bases between. The CDR3 runs to 15 residues. Germline CDR1 reads GTSNPN; CDR2 reads SVGIG (reference sequence).

This clonotype was detected ten times or more. The chain links TRBV2 to TRBJ1-3, with 12 nucleotides matching TRBD1. After removal of 4 bases from V and 4 bases from J, the junction contained 2 bases not matched to a gene. This CDR3 has 15 amino acids. Germline-derived CDR1 and CDR2 are SNHLY and FYNNEI. CDR3 sequence (DNA): TGTGCCAGCAGTGGGGGACAGGGGGCCGGAAACACCATATATTTT. Translated, it gives CASSGGQGAGNTIYF. Variable domain in full (rest from reference TRBV2 and TRBJ1-3): EPEVTQTPSHQVTQMGQEVILRCVPISNHLYFYWYRQILGQKVEFLVSFYNNEISEKSEIFDDQFSVERPDGSNFTLKIRSTKLEDSAMYFCASSGGQGAGNTIYFGEGSWLTVV.

In its sample, this clonotype was seen a few times. V usage is TRBV18 and J usage is TRBJ2-3, with a weak D call TRBD2 (5 bases). The CDR3 is made up of 12 amino acids. Trimming removed 4 bases at V and 7 bases at J, with 9 bases between. Germline V gives CDR1 KGHSH, CDR2 LQKENI. CDR3 region: CASSQEGYTQYF. CDR3 nucleotide sequence: TGTGCCAGCTCACAAGAGGGTTATACGCAGTATTTT.

The chain uses TRBV20-1 and TRBJ2-1; no reliable D call. Germline assignment: CDR1 DFQATT and CDR2 SNEGSKA (reference sequence). The CDR3 is 14 residues long. V was trimmed by 0 bases and J by 5 bases, leaving 11 bases between them. The CDR3 here is CSARDFRENNEQFF. The CDR3 DNA sequence: TGCAGTGCTAGAGATTTTCGAGAAAACAATGAGCAGTTCTTC.

Concerning this clonotype itself: A much larger clone lies one base from this, so it may be a read error. The chain carries TRBV7-9 and TRBJ2-7; TRBD1 matches 9 bases. Germline V CDR1 and CDR2: SEHNR, FQNEAQ (reference sequence). V shed 5 bases and J 4 bases; nucleotides not matched to a gene: 9. The CDR3 totals 15 residues. The CDR3 nucleotides are TGTGCCAGCAGCCCTCGTCAGGACAGGGGTTACGAGCAGTACTTC. Translating gives CASSPRQDRGYEQYF. Looking up the rest from reference TRBV7-9 and TRBJ2-7 gives the full variable domain: DTGVSQNPRHKITKRGQNVTFRCDPISEHNRLYWYRQTLGQGPEFLTYFQNEAQLEKSRLLSDRFSAERPKGSFSTLEIQRTEQGDSAMYLCASSPRQDRGYEQYFGPGTRLTVT.

This clonotype was counted ten times or more. The chain recombines TRBV12-3 or TRBV12-4 with TRBJ2-7; the D call may be TRBD1 or TRBD2 (5 bases each). This CDR3 comprises 11 residues. V was clipped by 10 bases and J by 5 bases, with 12 bases between them. CDR3 in DNA: TGTGCCACTACCATGGGGGACGAGCAGTACTTC. It specifies CATTMGDEQYF.

The gene calls are TRBV7-9 and TRBJ1-1, with a tentative D call TRBD1 (6 bases). The germline CDR1 and CDR2 sequences are SEHNR and FQNEAQ (reference sequence). V was cut by 2 bases and J by 0 bases, with 10 bases left in between. The CDR3 loop spans 15 amino acids. CDR3 region: CASSLPRTVNTEAFF. CDR3 sequence (DNA): TGTGCCAGCAGCTTACCCAGGACAGTGAACACTGAAGCTTTCTTT. Supplemented by reference TRBV7-9 and TRBJ1-1, the full variable domain reads DTGVSQNPRHKITKRGQNVTFRCDPISEHNRLYWYRQTLGQGPEFLTYFQNEAQLEKSRLLSDRFSAERPKGSFSTLEIQRTEQGDSAMYLCASSLPRTVNTEAFFGQGTRLTVV.

At least ten counts were recorded for this clonotype. The CDR3 coding sequence is TGTGCCAGCAGCCCCCTTAGACTAGCGGGGGTACAAGAGACCCAGTACTTC. Its protein is CASSPLRLAGVQETQYF. The chain carries TRBV12-3 or TRBV12-4 and TRBJ2-5, with 12 nucleotides matching TRBD2. After removal of 6 bases from V and 2 bases from J, the junction contained 10 bases not matched to a gene. This CDR3 comprises 17 residues.

This clonotype occurred many times. This chain uses TRBV28 with TRBJ2-5; D perhaps matches TRBD2 (6 bases). Looked up from germline, CDR1 is MDHEN and CDR2 is SYDVKM. Trimming took off 8 bases at V and 8 bases at J, with 27 bases between the two ends. This CDR3 is 16 amino acids long. For the CDR3, the DNA is TGTGCCAGCTCGTTAATGTACGGGGGATCCCAGGTCACCCAGTACTTC. Its translation is CASSLMYGGSQVTQYF.

This clonotype was recorded at least ten times. The chain combines TRBV28 with TRBJ1-2; weak D call: TRBD1 (5 bases). CDR1 is MDHEN and CDR2 is SYDVKM in the germline V gene. The CDR3 has 16 residues. With 6 bases removed from V and 8 bases from J, the gap between germline ends came to 25 bases. This CDR3 reads CASSPSRRGSQWGYTF. The CDR3 bases are TGTGCCAGCAGCCCCTCACGGAGGGGATCGCAATGGGGCTACACCTTC.

The rearrangement links TRBV9 to TRBJ1-1; D not resolved. The CDR3 runs to 15 residues. Germline values: CDR1 SGDLS, CDR2 YYNGEE. V lost 4 bases and J lost 3, with 16 bases in between. The CDR3 DNA reads as TGTGCCAGCAGCAGAACGGGAGGGAGGGACACTGAAGCTTTCTTT. It is translated as CASSRTGGRDTEAFF.

This clonotype showed up many times. The rearrangement uses TRBV19 and TRBJ2-1, with D maybe TRBD2 (5 bases). The CDR3 consists of 14 residues. Trimming removed 5 bases from V and 3 bases from J, with 11 bases in between. Germline V gene lookup returns CDR1 LNHDA and CDR2 SQIVND (reference sequence). CDR3: CASSPNGVYNEQFF. CDR3 bases: TGTGCCAGTAGTCCTAACGGGGTCTACAATGAGCAGTTCTTC.

This clonotype has only a few counts. This rearrangement joins TRBV7-8 to TRBJ2-7; unclear D gene. Germline V gives CDR1 SGHVS, CDR2 FQNEAQ. The CDR3 runs to 14 residues. V was cut by 5 bases and J by 4 bases, with 15 bases left in between. In DNA form, the CDR3 reads TGTGCCAGCAGCACACGGACCGCCTGGTACGAGCAGTACTTC. This gives the protein CASSTRTAWYEQYF.

There are a few counts of this clonotype. A read error may be the cause here, since a much bigger clone is one base away. The conserved closing phenylalanine or tryptophan is absent in this CDR3, likely reflecting a read error. The rearrangement uses TRBV12-3 or TRBV12-4 and TRBJ2-1; 11 nucleotides match TRBD1. This CDR3 has 16 residues. J lost 6 bases, V lost 6 bases, and 10 bases had no gene match. The CDR3 sequence: CASSRGQGGSRNEQFL. The DNA for the CDR3 is TGTGCCAGCAGCCGGGGACAGGGGGGTAGTCGCAATGAGCAGTTCCTC.

This clonotype was seen ten or more times. V usage is TRBV12-3 or TRBV12-4 and J usage is TRBJ1-1, with a tentative D call TRBD1 (5 bases). Deletions cut 5 bases from V and 13 bases from J, with 23 bases between. The CDR3 has 14 amino acids. CDR3 residues: CASSPVGLRDRGFF. CDR3 DNA sequence: TGTGCCAGCAGTCCGGTGGGCCTAAGGGACCGGGGTTTCTTT.

The V and J genes are TRBV28 and TRBJ2-1; TRBD1 might be the D (7 bases). Looked up from germline, CDR1 is MDHEN and CDR2 is SYDVKM. The ends were cut back, 3 bases at V and 0 bases at J, with 12 bases in the middle. The CDR3 is 16 amino acids. For the CDR3, the DNA is TGTGCCAGCAGTTTTCTTCAGGGGGGCTCCTACAATGAGCAGTTCTTC. Its translation: CASSFLQGGSYNEQFF.

This clonotype appeared a few times. The gene calls are TRBV11-3 and TRBJ1-1; D may be TRBD1 (5 bases). CDR1 is SGHNT and CDR2 is YENEEA in the germline V gene. This CDR3 has 15 amino acids. V was trimmed by 3 bases and J by 1 base, leaving 12 bases between them. The CDR3 DNA sequence: TGTGCCAGCAGCTTGTATGGGCAGGGGAACACTGAAGCTTTCTTT. This encodes CASSLYGQGNTEAFF.

V is TRBV6-2 or TRBV6-3 and J is TRBJ2-5; 9 positions match TRBD1. Germline V gives CDR1 MNHEY, CDR2 SVGEGT. This CDR3 region has 16 residues. J gave up 5 bases and V 6 bases, and 13 bases lay outside the gene matches. The CDR3 nucleotides are TGTGCCAGCAGAGAACAGGGGGCCGCTGTTGGGGAGACCCAGTACTTC. Translated, it gives CASREQGAAVGETQYF.

This clonotype was seen only a few times. This chain uses TRBV20-1 with TRBJ1-3; 7 bases map to TRBD1. Trimming removed 5 bases from V and 2 bases from J; junction bases left unmatched: 3. Germline V gene lookup returns CDR1 DFQATT and CDR2 SNEGSKA (reference sequence). The CDR3 has 13 residues. CDR3 in DNA: TGCAGTGCTCCCGGACAGGCTGGAAACACCATATATTTT. It translates to CSAPGQAGNTIYF.

This clonotype came up a few times. The V gene is TRBV10-1, the J gene TRBJ2-2; perhaps TRBD2 as D (5 bases). Per germline, CDR1 WNHNN and CDR2 SYGVQD (reference sequence). Trimming stripped 5 bases from V and 6 bases from J, with 13 bases between. The CDR3 runs 14 residues. This CDR3 is CASSQRQGPGELFF. Here the CDR3 DNA reads TGCGCCAGCAGTCAGCGGCAAGGGCCCGGGGAGCTGTTTTTT.

V is TRBV7-6 and J is TRBJ2-1, with D maybe TRBD2 (5 bases). The CDR3 contains 15 residues. Trimming stripped 5 bases from V and 4 bases from J, with 15 bases between. In germline, CDR1 is SGHVS, CDR2 FNYEAQ. Here the CDR3 DNA reads TGTGCCAGCAGCAAGACTACTTCCCCTTACAATGAGCAGTTCTTC. It codes for CASSKTTSPYNEQFF.

Only one count was recorded for this clonotype. J is TRBJ2-5 and V is TRBV20-1; 7 nucleotides line up with TRBD2. Germline CDR1 is DFQATT and CDR2 is SNEGSKA (reference sequence). This CDR3 is 15 amino acids long. The J segment lost 0 bases and the V segment lost 7 bases, leaving 11 bases of the junction unmatched. The CDR3 protein is CSVNAIAGHQETQYF. DNA of the CDR3: TGCAGTGTCAACGCGATAGCGGGCCACCAAGAGACCCAGTACTTC.

This clonotype was picked up many times. This rearrangement joins TRBV28 to TRBJ2-1, with D perhaps TRBD2 (6 bases). Between the trimmed V and J ends, which lost 3 bases and 8 bases, there was a span of 20 bases. The germline gives CDR1 MDHEN, CDR2 SYDVKM. This CDR3 spans 16 amino acids. The DNA of the CDR3 is TGTGCCAGCAGTTTTCCTAGACTAGAGGGGACCGATGAGCAGTTCTTC. This gives the protein CASSFPRLEGTDEQFF.